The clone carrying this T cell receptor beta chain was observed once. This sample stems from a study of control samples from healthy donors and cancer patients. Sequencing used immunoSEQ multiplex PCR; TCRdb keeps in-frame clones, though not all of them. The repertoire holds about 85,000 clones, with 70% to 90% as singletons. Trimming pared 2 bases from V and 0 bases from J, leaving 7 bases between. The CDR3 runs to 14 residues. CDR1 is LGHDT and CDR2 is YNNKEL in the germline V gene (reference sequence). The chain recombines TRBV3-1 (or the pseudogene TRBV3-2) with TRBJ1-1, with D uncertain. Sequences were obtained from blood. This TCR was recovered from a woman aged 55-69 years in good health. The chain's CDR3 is CASSQRAMNTEAFF. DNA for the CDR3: TGTGCCAGCAGCCAAAGGGCGATGAACACTGAAGCTTTCTTT.